There are a few counts of the clone carrying this T cell receptor (beta chain). Its antigen is currently unknown. The data were taken from a study of T cells in Graves' hyperthyroidism and ophthalmopathy. Whole-study results and caveats: The model predicted ophthalmopathy a median around 6.5 months before onset. Ophthalmopathy was separated from stable hyperthyroidism by a 13 V-J model.

This CDR3 contains 16 residues. Trimming removed 0 bases from V and 0 bases from J, with 11 bases in between. CDR1 is SGHAT, CDR2 FQNNGV, per germline. Amplification yielded TCR beta CDR3 regions, with RNA transcripts as the source. RT-PCR in the first round (using the HTBI primer set) targeted the TCR CDR3. MiXCR, applied by TCRdb to the multiplex PCR reads, yields one record per CDR3 protein. The sample shows more than 500,000 distinct CDR3 sequences, 35% to 50% of them seen only once. This sequence originates from an adult woman with Graves' disease, either hyperthyroidism or ophthalmopathy (not recorded which). This chain connects TRBV11-2 to TRBJ1-1, with D unresolved. Sequencing used peripheral blood or thyroid tissue (not recorded which). CDR3 in DNA: TGTGCCAGCAGCTTAGATCCCAACAATGTGAACACTGAAGCTTTCTTT. As protein: CASSLDPNNVNTEAFF.